This is a list of T cell receptor beta chains from one sample in a study of T cells in Graves' hyperthyroidism and ophthalmopathy. From the multiplex PCR reads, TCRdb called clonotypes with MiXCR, one entry per CDR3 protein. The repertoire holds roughly 500,000 distinct CDR3 sequences, with roughly a quarter as singletons. The material sequenced was blood. The source of these receptors is a woman aged 25 to 45 with Graves' ophthalmopathy. Both conserved end residues are part of each CDR3. The D gene is left open where the match is weak. Clone size appears in some rows only: once, few, many, or a class for an expanded clone.

D: .; V: TRBV4-2; size: many; J: TRBJ2-2; CDR3: CASSQGLSLAGELFF; DNA: TGTGCCAGCAGCCAAGGCCTGAGCTTAGCCGGGGAGCTGTTTTTT
D: .; V: TRBV15; size: once; J: TRBJ1-2; CDR3: CATSRDSISGHYGYTF; DNA: TGTGCCACCAGCAGAGATTCGATCTCGGGACACTATGGCTACACCTTC
D: .; V: TRBV19; size: many; J: TRBJ1-1; CDR3: CASLTGPVNTEAFF; DNA: TGTGCCAGCCTGACAGGACCAGTGAACACTGAAGCTTTCTTT
D: .; V: TRBV12-3/TRBV12-4; size: .; J: TRBJ1-2; CDR3: CASSLDPGGVRSYGYTF; DNA: TGTGCCAGCAGTTTGGATCCGGGGGGAGTGCGGAGCTATGGCTACACCTTC
D: TRBD2; V: TRBV20-1; size: many; J: TRBJ2-5; CDR3: CSARVPSGGQETQYF; DNA: TGCAGTGCTAGAGTTCCTAGCGGGGGACAAGAGACCCAGTACTTC
D: .; V: TRBV7-9; size: .; J: TRBJ2-7; CDR3: CASNRLGQTYEQYF; DNA: TGTGCCAGCAACCGACTTGGACAGACCTACGAGCAGTACTTC
D: TRBD2; V: TRBV5-6; size: many; J: TRBJ2-2; CDR3: CASSLPWGGTGELFF; DNA: TGTGCCAGCAGCCTCCCTTGGGGAGGGACCGGGGAGCTGTTTTTT
D: .; V: TRBV5-1; size: many; J: TRBJ1-1; CDR3: CASSLSGEINTEAFF; DNA: TGCGCCAGCAGCTTATCGGGGGAAATCAACACTGAAGCTTTCTTT
D: TRBD2; V: TRBV29-1; size: .; J: TRBJ2-7; CDR3: CSVEDPLAGGPYEQYF; DNA: TGCAGCGTTGAAGATCCCTTAGCGGGGGGCCCCTACGAGCAGTACTTC
D: .; V: TRBV5-6; size: many; J: TRBJ2-7; CDR3: CASSLYGQTSWEQYF; DNA: TGTGCCAGCAGCTTGTATGGCCAGACCTCCTGGGAGCAGTACTTC
D: .; V: TRBV6-5; size: few; J: TRBJ2-7; CDR3: CASSYSMEILSYEQYF; DNA: TGTGCCAGCAGTTACTCGATGGAGATACTCTCCTACGAGCAGTACTTC
D: .; V: TRBV6-1; size: many; J: TRBJ1-5; CDR3: CASSGQTYSNQPQHF; DNA: TGTGCCAGCAGTGGACAGACTTATAGCAATCAGCCCCAGCATTTT
D: .; V: TRBV30; size: many; J: TRBJ1-1; CDR3: CARRRSTALNTEAFF; DNA: TGTGCCCGCCGGAGATCCACAGCTCTGAACACTGAAGCTTTCTTT
D: .; V: TRBV6-5; size: many; J: TRBJ1-1; CDR3: CASSYNVQGEAFF; DNA: TGTGCCAGCAGTTACAATGTTCAGGGTGAAGCTTTCTTT
D: .; V: TRBV12-3/TRBV12-4; size: many; J: TRBJ1-1; CDR3: CASSFGNTEAFF; DNA: TGTGCCAGCAGTTTCGGTAACACTGAAGCTTTCTTT
D: TRBD1; V: TRBV20-1; size: .; J: TRBJ1-5; CDR3: CSARKDRVVRQPQHF; DNA: TGCAGTGCTAGGAAGGACAGGGTGGTACGGCAGCCCCAGCATTTT
D: .; V: TRBV12-3/TRBV12-4; size: .; J: TRBJ1-1; CDR3: CASSLQGGGIEAFF; DNA: TGTGCCAGCAGTTTACAGGGAGGGGGGATTGAAGCTTTCTTT
D: .; V: TRBV24-1; size: many; J: TRBJ1-2; CDR3: CATSTGFGYGYTF; DNA: TGTGCCACCAGTACGGGGTTCGGCTATGGCTACACCTTC
D: TRBD1; V: TRBV5-1; size: many; J: TRBJ2-7; CDR3: CASNTGQVHAEQYF; DNA: TGCGCCAGCAACACAGGACAGGTTCATGCCGAGCAGTACTTC
D: TRBD2; V: TRBV28; size: few; J: TRBJ2-7; CDR3: CASSSSGRPTYEQYF; DNA: TGTGCCAGCAGTTCTAGCGGGAGGCCCACCTACGAGCAGTACTTC
D: .; V: TRBV12-3/TRBV12-4; size: .; J: TRBJ1-1; CDR3: CASSLTTGTLNTEAFF; DNA: TGTGCCAGCAGTTTAACCACAGGGACACTAAACACTGAAGCTTTCTTT
D: TRBD1; V: TRBV7-8; size: .; J: TRBJ2-2; CDR3: CASSPGTGFTGELFF; DNA: TGTGCCAGCAGCCCCGGGACAGGATTTACCGGGGAGCTGTTTTTT
D: TRBD1; V: TRBV24-1; size: many; J: TRBJ2-7; CDR3: CATSPGTGDYEQYF; DNA: TGTGCCACCAGTCCCGGGACAGGGGACTACGAGCAGTACTTC
D: .; V: TRBV6-1; size: many; J: TRBJ1-1; CDR3: CASSVAGWNTEAFF; DNA: TGTGCCAGCAGTGTCGCGGGATGGAACACTGAAGCTTTCTTT
D: TRBD1; V: TRBV29-1; size: many; J: TRBJ1-1; CDR3: CSAIRQGGNTEAFF; DNA: TGCAGCGCAATACGACAGGGCGGGAACACTGAAGCTTTCTTT
D: .; V: TRBV6-1; size: .; J: TRBJ2-5; CDR3: CASSEQGIFGETQYF; DNA: TGTGCCAGCAGTGAACAGGGAATCTTCGGGGAGACCCAGTACTTC
D: .; V: TRBV6-1; size: many; J: TRBJ2-5; CDR3: CASSELTTRSQETQYF; DNA: TGTGCCAGCAGTGAACTTACAACACGTTCCCAAGAGACCCAGTACTTC
D: .; V: TRBV19; size: many; J: TRBJ1-5; CDR3: CASSIVGQSNQPQHF; DNA: TGTGCCAGTAGTATAGTAGGACAGTCCAATCAGCCCCAGCATTTT
D: .; V: TRBV28; size: .; J: TRBJ1-2; CDR3: CASSTPSVYNYGYTF; DNA: TGTGCCAGCAGTACCCCCTCGGTCTACAACTATGGCTACACCTTC
D: .; V: TRBV29-1; size: few; J: TRBJ2-2; CDR3: CSATSRDLRVAGELFF; DNA: TGCAGCGCTACTTCTCGGGACTTACGCGTGGCCGGGGAGCTGTTTTTT
D: .; V: TRBV12-3/TRBV12-4; size: .; J: TRBJ2-5; CDR3: CASSLEGGGQETQYF; DNA: TGTGCCAGCAGCCTCGAGGGGGGGGGACAAGAGACCCAGTACTTC
D: .; V: TRBV5-1; size: many; J: TRBJ1-3; CDR3: CASSLGNSGNTIYF; DNA: TGCGCCAGCAGCCTGGGAAATTCAGGAAACACCATATATTTT
D: TRBD1; V: TRBV27; size: many; J: TRBJ2-7; CDR3: CASSSRDRDYEQYF; DNA: TGTGCCAGCAGTTCTAGGGACAGAGACTACGAGCAGTACTTC
D: .; V: TRBV2; size: .; J: TRBJ2-5; CDR3: CASSEGIGVETEYF; DNA: TGTGCCAGCAGTGAAGGAATCGGAGTAGAGACGGAGTACTTC
D: .; V: TRBV20-1; size: many; J: TRBJ1-1; CDR3: CSARRSVLAFF; DNA: TGCAGTGCTAGGCGCTCGGTTTTGGCTTTCTTT
D: .; V: TRBV6-1; size: few; J: TRBJ2-7; CDR3: CASSITGVGSYEQYF; DNA: TGTGCCAGCAGTATTACGGGGGTGGGCTCCTACGAGCAGTACTTC
D: .; V: TRBV11-2; size: .; J: TRBJ2-5; CDR3: CASISFPRGPPGETQYF; DNA: TGTGCCAGCATCTCTTTCCCCCGGGGGCCTCCAGGAGAGACCCAGTACTTC
D: .; V: TRBV9; size: few; J: TRBJ1-6; CDR3: CASSVVEGGSPLHF; DNA: TGTGCCAGCAGCGTAGTGGAGGGTGGTTCACCCCTCCACTTT
D: .; V: TRBV27; size: .; J: TRBJ2-7; CDR3: CASSHQGAGVEQYF; DNA: TGTGCCAGCAGCCACCAGGGTGCCGGGGTCGAGCAGTACTTC
D: TRBD1; V: TRBV27; size: .; J: TRBJ2-7; CDR3: CASSWTGARSYEQYF; DNA: TGTGCCAGCAGTTGGACAGGGGCTAGGAGCTACGAGCAGTACTTC
D: TRBD1; V: TRBV29-1; size: .; J: TRBJ2-7; CDR3: CSVAPGQGYEQYF; DNA: TGCAGCGTCGCCCCGGGACAGGGTTACGAGCAGTACTTC
D: .; V: TRBV3-1; size: few; J: TRBJ2-7; CDR3: CASSRRLAVSYEQYF; DNA: TGTGCCAGCAGCCGTAGGTTGGCCGTCTCCTACGAGCAGTACTTC
D: .; V: TRBV5-1; size: .; J: TRBJ2-5; CDR3: CASSLETRETQYF; DNA: TGCGCCAGCAGCTTGGAGACTAGGGAGACCCAGTACTTC
D: .; V: TRBV2; size: many; J: TRBJ2-7; CDR3: CASSVRQAYEQYF; DNA: TGTGCCAGCAGTGTAAGACAAGCCTACGAGCAGTACTTC
D: TRBD2; V: TRBV20-1; size: .; J: TRBJ2-7; CDR3: CSATGTSGTVGQYF; DNA: TGCAGTGCCACCGGGACTAGCGGCACGGTGGGGCAGTACTTC
D: .; V: TRBV7-2; size: .; J: TRBJ2-5; CDR3: CASSLEIGETQYF; DNA: TGTGCCAGCAGCCTCGAAATAGGAGAGACCCAGTACTTC
D: .; V: TRBV12-3/TRBV12-4; size: .; J: TRBJ2-2; CDR3: CASSRSGHRNTGELFF; DNA: TGTGCCAGCAGTCGCTCGGGACACCGGAACACCGGGGAGCTGTTTTTT
D: .; V: TRBV6-2/TRBV6-3; size: .; J: TRBJ1-1; CDR3: CASRQGSDEAFF; DNA: TGTGCCAGCAGACAGGGTAGCGATGAAGCTTTCTTT
D: .; V: TRBV19; size: many; J: TRBJ1-1; CDR3: CASSRVGDLNTEAFF; DNA: TGTGCCAGTAGTAGGGTAGGGGACCTGAACACTGAAGCTTTCTTT
D: .; V: TRBV11-2; size: many; J: TRBJ2-7; CDR3: CASSLGASPYEQYF; DNA: TGTGCCAGCAGCTTAGGGGCCTCCCCTTACGAGCAGTACTTC
D: TRBD1; V: TRBV7-2; size: many; J: TRBJ1-2; CDR3: CASSLVGGQRGYTF; DNA: TGTGCCAGCAGCTTAGTGGGGGGACAGAGAGGCTACACCTTC
D: TRBD1; V: TRBV13; size: .; J: TRBJ2-3; CDR3: CASSPPDRADTQYF; DNA: TGTGCCAGCAGCCCCCCGGACAGGGCAGATACGCAGTATTTT
D: .; V: TRBV18; size: few; J: TRBJ2-5; CDR3: CASSPPSTQETQYF; DNA: TGTGCCAGCTCACCACCAAGTACCCAAGAGACCCAGTACTTC
D: TRBD1; V: TRBV3-1; size: many; J: TRBJ1-1; CDR3: CASSPSDRRNTEAFF; DNA: TGTGCCAGCAGCCCATCGGACAGGAGGAACACTGAAGCTTTCTTT
D: .; V: TRBV12-3/TRBV12-4; size: few; J: TRBJ1-2; CDR3: CASKPATFASPNYGYTF; DNA: TGTGCCAGCAAGCCCGCCACCTTTGCATCTCCTAACTATGGCTACACCTTC
D: .; V: TRBV12-3/TRBV12-4; size: .; J: TRBJ1-2; CDR3: CASSLGVWQADGYTF; DNA: TGTGCCAGCAGTTTAGGAGTCTGGCAGGCGGATGGCTACACCTTC
D: .; V: TRBV2; size: many; J: TRBJ1-5; CDR3: CASRAQGPSDQPQHF; DNA: TGTGCCAGCAGGGCACAAGGTCCGTCTGATCAGCCCCAGCATTTT